A single sample gave rise to the 4 T cell receptor beta chains below, sequenced in a study of blood T cell repertoires in COVID-19. Assay: immunoSEQ multiplex PCR; the TCRdb copy retains only in-frame clones and omits some. The table includes 150,000 or so clones, approximately 86% detected once. Source material: peripheral blood. All receptors come from a young man with acute or convalescent COVID-19.

J is TRBJ1-2 and V is TRBV24-1; D gene uncertain. Germline V gene lookup returns CDR1 KGHDR and CDR2 SFDVKD. Trimming left V 8 bases short and J 8 bases short, with 14 bases between. The CDR3 length is 12 residues. CDR3: CATKILPIGYTF. The CDR3 bases are TGTGCCACCAAGATCCTCCCTATAGGCTACACCTTC.

The chain combines TRBV5-1 with TRBJ1-1, with 8 bases that match TRBD1. J was trimmed by 6 bases and V by 0 bases; bases with no gene match: 10. CDR3 length equals 16 residues. The germline gives CDR1 SGHRS, CDR2 YFSETQ. The CDR3 coding sequence is TGCGCCAGCAGCTTGGACTTTGGACAGGGACGCGCTGAAGCTTTCTTT. It codes for CASSLDFGQGRAEAFF. Full variable domain (remainder filled in from reference TRBV5-1 and TRBJ1-1): KAGVTQTPRYLIKTRGQQVTLSCSPISGHRSVSWYQQTPGQGLQFLFEYFSETQRNKGNFPGRFSGRQFSNSRSEMNVSTLELGDSALYLCASSLDFGQGRAEAFFGQGTRLTVV.

In DNA, the CDR3 is TGCAGCGCCAAGATAGGGACAGGAATGAATTCACCCCTCCACTTT. Protein: CSAKIGTGMNSPLHF. The chain joins TRBV29-1 to TRBJ1-6; 8 nucleotides agree with TRBD1. V was clipped by 7 bases and J by 7 bases; unmatched bases: 12. Germline CDR1 and CDR2: SQVTM and ANQGSEA. The CDR3 length is 15 residues.

V usage is TRBV29-1 and J usage is TRBJ2-5; 9 positions agree with TRBD1. The CDR3 sequence is 13 residues long. V lost 6 bases to trimming and J lost 2 bases; unmatched junction nucleotides: 4. Germline V gene sequence: CDR1 SQVTM, CDR2 ANQGSEA. CDR3 sequence: CSVGTGSQETQYF. As DNA, the CDR3 is TGCAGCGTCGGGACAGGGAGTCAAGAGACCCAGTACTTC.